Listed below are T cell receptor beta chains from one sample, sequenced in a study of T cells in Graves' hyperthyroidism and ophthalmopathy. TCRdb reprocessed the multiplex PCR reads with MiXCR, giving one entry per CDR3 protein. Of 550,000 to 850,000 distinct CDR3 sequences listed, approximately 19% are singletons. The sequenced sample consisted of blood. All receptors come from a woman aged 50 to 60 with Graves' hyperthyroidism that later progressed to Graves' ophthalmopathy. Each CDR3 is given with its conserved first and last residue. Each record gives: J gene, V gene, clone size, D gene, CDR3 protein, CDR3 DNA. A D gene is named only where the DNA matches it firmly. Size tells how often a clone was seen (once, few, many) or the class of an expanded clone, and some rows leave it out.

>TRBJ2-3|TRBV12-3/TRBV12-4|many|NA
CASSFGSPHIQDTQYF
TGTGCCAGCAGTTTTGGCAGCCCCCACATTCAAGATACGCAGTATTTT
>TRBJ2-7|TRBV12-3/TRBV12-4|few|TRBD1
CASSPPGTGFHEQYF
TGTGCCAGCAGCCCCCCCGGGACAGGGTTCCACGAGCAGTACTTC
>TRBJ1-2|TRBV20-1|NA|NA
CSARARGGYGYTF
TGCAGTGCTAGGGCCCGGGGGGGGTATGGCTACACCTTC
>TRBJ2-1|TRBV20-1|NA|NA
CSAGKGGNNEQFF
TGCAGTGCTGGAAAAGGGGGAAACAATGAGCAGTTCTTC
>TRBJ1-4|TRBV3-1|few|TRBD1
CASSHPPGTGVGEKLFF
TGTGCCAGCAGCCACCCTCCCGGGACAGGGGTAGGGGAAAAACTGTTTTTT
>TRBJ2-1|TRBV2|many|TRBD2
CASSSLAGRLSEQFF
TGTGCCAGCAGTTCCCTAGCGGGGCGCCTGAGTGAGCAGTTCTTC
>TRBJ2-1|TRBV6-1|NA|TRBD1
CASSELRGLLSEQFF
TGTGCCAGCAGTGAACTCAGGGGGCTATTAAGTGAGCAGTTCTTC
>TRBJ1-1|TRBV20-1|many|NA
CSEKEGLNTEAFF
TGCAGTGAAAAGGAGGGGCTCAACACTGAAGCTTTCTTT
>TRBJ2-3|TRBV19|few|NA
CASSKGGTVSTDTQYF
TGTGCCAGTAGTAAAGGCGGTACGGTGAGCACAGATACGCAGTATTTT
>TRBJ1-6|TRBV6-5|NA|NA
CASSYSIRTNSPLHF
TGTGCCAGCAGTTACTCGATCAGGACCAATTCACCCCTCCACTTT
>TRBJ2-7|TRBV7-2|NA|NA
CASSLDSGRKNSEQYF
TGTGCCAGCAGCTTAGATAGTGGCAGGAAAAATTCCGAGCAGTACTTC
>TRBJ2-7|TRBV5-4|NA|TRBD1
CASSVAGGAGGRGEQYF
TGTGCCAGCAGCGTCGCTGGTGGGGCAGGGGGCAGGGGCGAGCAGTACTTC
>TRBJ1-2|TRBV9|few|NA
CASSESPRDGYTF
TGTGCCAGCAGCGAATCCCCTCGCGATGGCTACACCTTC
>TRBJ1-6|TRBV18|few|NA
CASSPKSNSPLHF
TGTGCCAGCTCACCGAAATCTAATTCACCCCTCCACTTT